This is a list of T cell receptor beta chains from one sample in a study of blood T cells in healthy people across ages. Using its own MiXCR run on the 5' RACE reads, TCRdb lists one record per CDR3 protein. The repertoire holds about 2 million distinct CDR3 sequences, with 40% to 55% as singletons. Sequenced: blood. The source of these receptors is a woman between 40 and 55 years old in good health. Both conserved end residues are part of each CDR3. The order of the fields is V gene, D gene, J gene, clone size, CDR3 DNA, CDR3 protein. D genes are given only for firm matches. The size field is filled for only some rows; it gives once, few, many or a size class.

>TRBV27|TRBD1|TRBJ2-7|-
TGTGCCAGCAGTCTCCTGACAGGGGGCTCCTACGAGCAGTACTTC
CASSLLTGGSYEQYF
>TRBV2|TRBD1|TRBJ1-1|once
TGTGCCAGCCTCCCTCCGGGGGGGACAGGGGCCACTGAAGCTTTCTTT
CASLPPGGTGATEAFF
>TRBV7-8|TRBD1|TRBJ2-7|-
TGTGCCAGCAGCGGCGGACAGGGGGCGAAATGGTCCTACGAGCAGTACTTC
CASSGGQGAKWSYEQYF
>TRBV7-6|TRBD2|TRBJ2-5|few
TGTGCCAGCAGTCGGACTAGCGGGGTTGGTCGAGAGACCCAGTACTTC
CASSRTSGVGRETQYF
>TRBV10-1|-|TRBJ2-7|few
TGCGCCAGCAGTGAGTCAGGCGGGCCGAACTACGAGCAGTACTTC
CASSESGGPNYEQYF
>TRBV6-2/TRBV6-3|-|TRBJ1-5|-
TGTGCCAGCAGTACCCTTCCAGGATTCAATCAGCCCCAGCATTTT
CASSTLPGFNQPQHF
>TRBV20-1|-|TRBJ2-1|-
TGCAGTGCTAGAGACCCAGGGGCTGCATGGTTTGAGCAGTTCTTC
CSARDPGAAWFEQFF
>TRBV3-1|-|TRBJ2-3|-
TGTGCCAGCAGCCAAGATACGAGACGAGGGACGCAGTATTTT
CASSQDTRRGTQYF
>TRBV6-1|TRBD1|TRBJ1-2|few
TGTGCCAGCAGGGTAAACGGGCTCGGGACAGCTAACTATGGCTACACCTTC
CASRVNGLGTANYGYTF
>TRBV3-1|-|TRBJ2-3|-
TGTGCCAGCAGCCTCCTGGCAGGGGAGAGGGCAGATACGCAGTATTTT
CASSLLAGERADTQYF
>TRBV7-8|-|TRBJ1-1|-
TGTGCCAGCAGCGTCCGGATGGAGAACACTGAAGCTTTCTTT
CASSVRMENTEAFF
>TRBV18|-|TRBJ1-6|few
TGTGCCAGCTCACCCGGGGGGGCAAATTCACCCCTCCACTTT
CASSPGGANSPLHF
>TRBV4-3|-|TRBJ1-2|-
TGCGCCAGCAGCCAAGATAAAAAGAAGGGTGCAGGAACCACCTATGGCTACACCTTC
CASSQDKKKGAGTTYGYTF
>TRBV6-6|-|TRBJ1-6|-
TGTGCCAGCACCTGGGGGTTTCTTTCACCCCTCCACTTT
CASTWGFLSPLHF
>TRBV28|-|TRBJ2-3|-
TGTGCCAGCAGTTCACCGGGAAGTGGAACAGATACGCAGTATTTT
CASSSPGSGTDTQYF
>TRBV7-2|-|TRBJ1-2|-
TGTGCCAGCAGCTTAAGTAAGGCGACGGGCCCCACCTTC
CASSLSKATGPTF
>TRBV6-1|TRBD1|TRBJ1-2|-
TGTGCCAGCAGCCCAACGGGACAGGGGGCCAGAGGCTATGGCTACACCTTC
CASSPTGQGARGYGYTF